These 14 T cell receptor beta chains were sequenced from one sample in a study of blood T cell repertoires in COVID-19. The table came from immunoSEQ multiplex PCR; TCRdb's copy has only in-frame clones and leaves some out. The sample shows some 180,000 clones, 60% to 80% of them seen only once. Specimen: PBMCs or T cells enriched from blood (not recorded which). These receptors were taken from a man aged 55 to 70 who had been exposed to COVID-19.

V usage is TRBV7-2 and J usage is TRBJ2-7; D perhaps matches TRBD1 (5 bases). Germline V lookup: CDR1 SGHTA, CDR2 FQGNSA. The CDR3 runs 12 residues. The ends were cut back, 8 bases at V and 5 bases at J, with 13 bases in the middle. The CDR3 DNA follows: TGTGCCAGCGGGTGGGGCGCTAACGAGCAGTACTTC. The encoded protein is CASGWGANEQYF.

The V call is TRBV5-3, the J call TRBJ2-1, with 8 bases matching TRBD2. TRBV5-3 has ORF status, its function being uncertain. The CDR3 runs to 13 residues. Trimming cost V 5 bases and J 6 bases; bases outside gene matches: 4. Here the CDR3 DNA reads TGTGCCAGAAGTTCGGGGGGGCCCAATGAGCAGTTCTTC. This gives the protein CARSSGGPNEQFF.

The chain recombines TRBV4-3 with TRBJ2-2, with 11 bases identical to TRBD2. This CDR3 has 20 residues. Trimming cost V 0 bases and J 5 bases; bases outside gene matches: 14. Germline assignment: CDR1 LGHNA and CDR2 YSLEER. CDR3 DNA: TGCGCCAGCAGCCAAGATCCTTTGGGTAGCGGGAGGGCCGGGACCGGGGAGCTGTTTTTT. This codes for CASSQDPLGSGRAGTGELFF.

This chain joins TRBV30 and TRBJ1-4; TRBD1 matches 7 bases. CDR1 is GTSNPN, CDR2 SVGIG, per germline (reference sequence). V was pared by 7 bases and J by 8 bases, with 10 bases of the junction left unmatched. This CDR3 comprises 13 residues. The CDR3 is CAYRTGESEKLFF. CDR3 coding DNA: TGTGCCTACCGGACAGGAGAAAGCGAAAAACTGTTTTTT. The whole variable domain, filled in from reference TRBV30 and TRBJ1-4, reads SQTIHQWPATLVQPVGSPLSLECTVEGTSNPNLYWYRQAAGRGLQLLFYSVGIGQISSEVPQNLSASRPQDRQFILSSKKLLLSDSGFYLCAYRTGESEKLFFGSGTQLSVL.

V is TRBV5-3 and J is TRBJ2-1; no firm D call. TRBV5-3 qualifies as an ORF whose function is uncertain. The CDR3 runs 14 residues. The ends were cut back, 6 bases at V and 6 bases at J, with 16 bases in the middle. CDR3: CARTPSKSGNEQFF. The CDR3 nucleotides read TGTGCCAGAACGCCCTCTAAGTCCGGCAATGAGCAGTTCTTC.

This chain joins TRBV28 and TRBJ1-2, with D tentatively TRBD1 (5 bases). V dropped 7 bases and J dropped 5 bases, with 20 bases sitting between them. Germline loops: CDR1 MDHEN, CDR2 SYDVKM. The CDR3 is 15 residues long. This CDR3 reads CASISQGFQSYGYTF. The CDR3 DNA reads TGTGCCAGCATTTCCCAGGGTTTCCAGTCATATGGCTACACCTTC.

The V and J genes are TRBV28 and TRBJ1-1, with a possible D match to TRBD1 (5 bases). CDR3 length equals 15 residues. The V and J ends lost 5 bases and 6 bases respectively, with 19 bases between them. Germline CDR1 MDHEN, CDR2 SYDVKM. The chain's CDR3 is CASSAIRVGAPEAFF. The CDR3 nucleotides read TGTGCCAGCAGTGCTATTAGGGTTGGGGCACCTGAAGCTTTCTTT. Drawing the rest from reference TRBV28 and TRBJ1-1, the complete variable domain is DVKVTQSSRYLVKRTGEKVFLECVQDMDHENMFWYRQDPGLGLRLIYFSYDVKMKEKGDIPEGYSVSREKKERFSLILESASTNQTSMYLCASSAIRVGAPEAFFGQGTRLTVV.

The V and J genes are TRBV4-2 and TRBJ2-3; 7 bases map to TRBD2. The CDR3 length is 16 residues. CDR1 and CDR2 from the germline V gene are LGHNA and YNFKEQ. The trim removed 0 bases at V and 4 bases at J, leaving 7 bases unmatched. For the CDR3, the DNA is TGTGCCAGCAGCCAAGATCCCGCGGGAGTCGCAGATACGCAGTATTTT. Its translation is CASSQDPAGVADTQYF.

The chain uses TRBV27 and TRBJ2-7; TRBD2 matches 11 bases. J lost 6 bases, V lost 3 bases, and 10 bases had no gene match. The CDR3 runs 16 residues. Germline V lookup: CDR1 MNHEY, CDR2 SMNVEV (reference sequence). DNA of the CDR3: TGTGCCAGCAGTTTTGCTTTAGCGGGAGGGCCTGGCGAGCAGTACTTC. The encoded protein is CASSFALAGGPGEQYF.

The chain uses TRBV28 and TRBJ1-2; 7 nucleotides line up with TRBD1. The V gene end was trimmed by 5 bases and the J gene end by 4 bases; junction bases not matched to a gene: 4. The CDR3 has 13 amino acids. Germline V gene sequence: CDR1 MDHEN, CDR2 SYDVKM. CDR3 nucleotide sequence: TGTGCCAGCAGTACACAGGGGTTCTATGGCTACACCTTC. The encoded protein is CASSTQGFYGYTF.

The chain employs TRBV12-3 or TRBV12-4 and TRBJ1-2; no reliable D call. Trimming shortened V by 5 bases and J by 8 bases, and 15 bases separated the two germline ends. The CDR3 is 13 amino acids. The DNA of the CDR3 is TGTGCCAGCAGTAATTCCTGGGCTGGAGGCTACACCTTC. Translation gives CASSNSWAGGYTF.

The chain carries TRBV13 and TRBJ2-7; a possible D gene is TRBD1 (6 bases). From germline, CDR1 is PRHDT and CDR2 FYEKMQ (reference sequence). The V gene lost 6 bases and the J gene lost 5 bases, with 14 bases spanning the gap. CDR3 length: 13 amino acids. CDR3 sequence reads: CASRITGSNEQYF. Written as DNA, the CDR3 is TGTGCCAGCAGGATAACAGGGTCGAACGAGCAGTACTTC.

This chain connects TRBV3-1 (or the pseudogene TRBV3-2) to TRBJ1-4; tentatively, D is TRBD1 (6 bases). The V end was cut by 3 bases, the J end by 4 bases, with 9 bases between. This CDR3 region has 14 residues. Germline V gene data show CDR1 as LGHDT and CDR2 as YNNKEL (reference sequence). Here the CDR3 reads CASSQDRINEKLFF. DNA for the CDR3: TGTGCCAGCAGCCAGGACAGAATTAATGAAAAACTGTTTTTT.

The CDR3 nucleotides are TGTGCCAGTAGTGAGGTCCGCGATCAGCCCCAGCATTTT. Translated, it gives CASSEVRDQPQHF. The chain uses TRBV19 and TRBJ1-5; no clear D. V was shortened by 5 bases and J by 5 bases, with 10 bases between the two germline ends. The CDR3 spans 13 residues. Germline CDR1 is LNHDA and CDR2 is SQIVND (reference sequence).